This TCR beta chain was sequenced during a study of cytomegalovirus exposure and HLA in healthy donors. Study-wide findings and caveats: It was assumed in the presence/absence analyses that sequencing depth was roughly uniform across donors.

The PCR had 60 Vbeta and 13 Jbeta primers. The assay was immunoSEQ multiplex PCR, and TCRdb's table has in-frame clones only and misses some. This table has about 25,000 clones, 70% appearing once. CDR3 length equals 15 residues. CDR1 is SQVTM, CDR2 ANQGSEA, per germline. A remark on this clone: The antigen remains unidentified.

Input material: PBMCs. The chain carries TRBV29-1 and TRBJ2-1; D uncertain. The receptor's source is a woman in her fifties or sixties in good health and CMV-seronegative. DNA for the CDR3: TGCAGTGTGCGGATCAAGCCGAGCTCCTACAATGAGCAGTTCTTC. This gives the protein CSVRIKPSSYNEQFF.